The clone carrying this T cell receptor beta chain has a count of ten or more. Germline and junction disagree at one end, which may indicate a read error. The record originates from a study of blood T cells in healthy people across ages. Using a J-beta primer mix together with a sample-barcoded 5' primer, a second PCR was run for roughly 6 to 12 cycles. TCRdb passed the 5' RACE reads through MiXCR, listing each CDR3 protein once. The sample records hundreds of thousands of distinct CDR3 sequences, 58% being singletons. The sample taken for sequencing was blood. This receptor was taken from a man between 25 and 39 years old in good health.

The CDR3 region is CASRPRNQETQYF. The CDR3 DNA is TGTGCCAGCAGGCCAAGGAACCAGGAGACCCAGTACTTC. The chain carries TRBV7-9 and TRBJ2-5; no clear D. The CDR3 length is 13 residues. In germline, CDR1 is SEHNR, CDR2 FQNEAQ (reference sequence).